Following are 27 T cell receptor beta chains from one sample sequenced in a study of T-cell reconstitution after alpha-beta-depleted transplantation in children (dated by TCRdb to 2016 to 2017). The library was prepared using PCR. Reads for this sample came from an Illumina HiSeq 2500. To normalize quantification of the TCRbeta repertoire, the TCR libraries were built with molecular barcoding that relied on unique molecular identifiers. TCRdb trimmed public reads at Q25 via fastp, called clones via MiXCR and kept in-frame beta chains. A single entry per CDR3 protein holds the most common genes and DNA from its merged rows. The table for this sample lists approximately 120,000 distinct CDR3 sequences; about a tenth of them were counted only once. The top ten clonotypes cover around 24% of the sample. The treatment or condition label on this specimen signifies: allogeneic hematopoietic cell transplantation with graft depleted of TCRalphabeta T cells and CD19 B cells.

The specimen was PBMCs, mostly from graft donor cells, collected 180 days after TCRalphabeta/CD19-depleted stem cell transplant. These receptors came from a girl in the first two years of life who had a stem cell transplant for combined immunodeficiency, so the T cells may come from the graft donor.

This chain uses TRBV9 with TRBJ2-2; D is ambiguous. CDR1 SGDLS and CDR2 YYNGEE come from the germline V gene. The ends were cut back, 1 base at V and 2 bases at J, with 6 bases in the middle. The CDR3 is 14 residues long. Written as DNA, the CDR3 is TGTGCCAGCAGCGTACGGGTTAACACCGGGGAGCTGTTTTTT. Encoded protein: CASSVRVNTGELFF. The whole variable domain, remainder taken from reference TRBV9 and TRBJ2-2, is DSGVTQTPKHLITATGQRVTLRCSPRSGDLSVYWYQQSLDQGLQFLIQYYNGEERAKGNILERFSAQQFPDLHSELNLSSLELGDSALYFCASSVRVNTGELFFGEGSRLTVL.

The V gene is TRBV7-2, the J gene TRBJ2-7, with 7 bases aligning to TRBD2. The germline V gene encodes CDR1 SGHTA and CDR2 FQGNSA. This CDR3 is 17 amino acids long. Germline trimming cut 3 bases from V and 3 bases from J; bases unmatched to any gene: 14. CDR3 protein: CASSLSPASGLLYEQYF. The CDR3 DNA is TGTGCCAGCAGCTTGAGTCCGGCTAGCGGACTACTCTACGAGCAGTACTTC. Supplemented by reference TRBV7-2 and TRBJ2-7, the full variable domain reads GAGVSQSPSNKVTEKGKDVELRCDPISGHTALYWYRQSLGQGLEFLIYFQGNSAPDKSGLPSDRFSAERTGGSVSTLTIQRTQQEDSAVYLCASSLSPASGLLYEQYFGPGTRLTVT.

This clonotype was seen only a few times. The chain is built from TRBV20-1 and TRBJ2-1, with a possible D match to TRBD2 (7 bases). This CDR3 comprises 16 residues. V lost 1 base and J 2 bases, leaving 15 bases between the germline ends. Germline V gives CDR1 DFQATT, CDR2 SNEGSKA (reference sequence). CDR3 nucleotide sequence: TGCAGTGCTAGAGTAGGGGGGGGAGCAGCCTACAATGAGCAGTTCTTC. Residues: CSARVGGGAAYNEQFF.

V gene TRBV18 combines with J gene TRBJ2-5; 9 positions match TRBD1. J gave up 1 base and V 4 bases, and 10 bases lay outside the gene matches. Germline CDR1 KGHSH, CDR2 LQKENI. The CDR3 extends over 17 amino acids. In nucleotides, the CDR3 is TGTGCCAGCTCACTTCTTCGGACAGGGGTGGTCCAAGAGACCCAGTACTTC. Its translation: CASSLLRTGVVQETQYF.

The chain uses TRBV19 and TRBJ1-3, with TRBD1 identical over 9 bases. Trimming removed 7 bases from V and 2 bases from J; junction bases left unmatched: 6. CDR3 size: 15 residues. Germline V lookup: CDR1 LNHDA, CDR2 SQIVND (reference sequence). The CDR3 DNA sequence: TGTGCCAGTATGGGGACAGGGCTTGCTGGAAACACCATATATTTT. Its protein is CASMGTGLAGNTIYF.

The chain joins TRBV18 to TRBJ2-3; a possible D gene is TRBD2 (6 bases). The CDR3 contains 20 residues. Germline CDR1 is KGHSH and CDR2 is LQKENI. The V and J ends lost 1 base and 2 bases respectively, with 25 bases between them. CDR3 region: CASSPLVLGTGTFNTDTQYF. CDR3 bases: TGTGCCAGCTCACCACTGGTACTGGGGACCGGGACTTTCAACACAGATACGCAGTATTTT.

The V call is TRBV4-1, the J call TRBJ1-6; TRBD1 is a possible D gene (6 bases). The CDR3 covers 16 residues. Trimming removed 0 bases at V and 11 bases at J, with 17 bases between. Germline V gives CDR1 MGHRA, CDR2 YSYEKL. Written as DNA, the CDR3 is TGCGCCAGCAGCCAAGATCGAGGAACAGGGCCCACACCCCTCCACTTT. Amino acid sequence: CASSQDRGTGPTPLHF.

This clonotype was seen at least ten times. The genes are TRBV10-3 and TRBJ2-7, with D hard to call. V lost 7 bases, J lost 6 bases, and 16 bases lay in between. Germline CDR1 reads ENHRY; CDR2 reads SYGVKD. There are 13 residues in the CDR3. This chain's CDR3 is CAIMPTMGGEQYF. CDR3 nucleotides: TGTGCCATCATGCCCACTATGGGCGGCGAGCAGTACTTC.

V is TRBV28 and J is TRBJ2-7; D ambiguous. This CDR3 has 13 residues. Germline loops: CDR1 MDHEN, CDR2 SYDVKM. The V and J ends lost 2 bases and 3 bases respectively, with 8 bases between them. The CDR3 region is CASSLQAYYEQYF. CDR3 nucleotide sequence: TGTGCCAGCAGTTTACAGGCATACTACGAGCAGTACTTC.

The chain links TRBV7-3 to TRBJ2-2, with D perhaps TRBD1 (7 bases). Trimming removed 5 bases from V and 6 bases from J, with 16 bases in between. This CDR3 has 15 amino acids. From germline, CDR1 is SGHTA and CDR2 FQGTGA. The CDR3 coding sequence is TGTGCCAGCAGCGCAGGGGGGCCCCCCGCCGGGGAGCTGTTTTTT. Translation: CASSAGGPPAGELFF.

The rearrangement joins TRBV5-1 to TRBJ2-2; no definite D call. This CDR3 has 16 residues. Germline lookup yields CDR1 SGHRS and CDR2 YFSETQ. Deletions cut 4 bases from V and 3 bases from J, with 16 bases between. The CDR3, as DNA: TGCGCCAGCAGCCTCTTAGCCGGTTTCCACACCGGGGAGCTGTTTTTT. Its protein is CASSLLAGFHTGELFF.

This clonotype was detected only a few times. The chain is built from TRBV12-3 or TRBV12-4 and TRBJ2-2; 8 positions match TRBD1. The CDR3 extends over 15 amino acids. Trimming at V came to 6 bases and at J to 6 bases, leaving 9 bases not matched to a gene. CDR3 region: CASSPLGQGSGELFF. In nucleotides, the CDR3 is TGTGCCAGCAGCCCTCTAGGACAGGGATCCGGGGAGCTGTTTTTT.

This chain uses TRBV6-5 with TRBJ2-7; D possibly corresponds to TRBD2 (6 bases). The CDR3 sequence is 13 residues long. The germline V gene encodes CDR1 MNHEY and CDR2 SVGAGI. The V and J ends lost 1 base and 6 bases respectively, with 10 bases between them. DNA of the CDR3: TGTGCCAGCAGTTACTTGCCGGGAGCCGAGCAGTACTTC. It encodes CASSYLPGAEQYF.

This rearrangement joins TRBV10-3 to TRBJ2-1; D perhaps matches TRBD2 (5 bases). The CDR3 covers 11 residues. CDR1 is ENHRY, CDR2 SYGVKD, per germline. The V end was cut by 2 bases, the J end by 12 bases, with 8 bases between. CDR3 sequence: CAISEAGSQFF. Here the CDR3 DNA reads TGTGCCATCAGTGAGGCGGGCTCGCAGTTCTTC.

This clonotype was seen a few times. J is TRBJ2-2 and V is TRBV7-2; D call uncertain. The germline V gene encodes CDR1 SGHTA and CDR2 FQGNSA. The length of the CDR3 is 15 residues. With 1 base removed from V and 9 bases from J, the gap between germline ends came to 15 bases. The DNA of the CDR3 is TGTGCCAGCAGCTTAGGGACCACGCTAGTGTGGGAGCTGTTTTTT. Its translation is CASSLGTTLVWELFF. The whole variable domain, filled in from reference TRBV7-2 and TRBJ2-2, reads GAGVSQSPSNKVTEKGKDVELRCDPISGHTALYWYRQSLGQGLEFLIYFQGNSAPDKSGLPSDRFSAERTGGSVSTLTIQRTQQEDSAVYLCASSLGTTLVWELFFGEGSRLTVL.

The V and J genes are TRBV12-3 or TRBV12-4 and TRBJ2-5; D call uncertain. CDR3 size: 12 residues. V shed 3 bases and J shed 7 bases, with 9 bases lying between them. The chain's CDR3 is CASSLDIGTQYF. In DNA form, the CDR3 reads TGTGCCAGCAGTTTGGATATAGGGACCCAGTACTTC.

J is TRBJ2-5 and V is TRBV18; the match to TRBD2 covers 7 bases. V was pared by 6 bases and J by 4 bases, with 8 bases of the junction left unmatched. Germline CDR1 and CDR2: KGHSH and LQKENI. This CDR3 has 14 amino acids. CDR3 in DNA: TGTGCCAGCTCGAGTCCCGGGGAGGGAGAGACCCAGTACTTC. Translating it yields CASSSPGEGETQYF. The full variable domain, its missing parts supplied by reference TRBV18 and TRBJ2-5, is NAGVMQNPRHLVRRRGQEARLRCSPMKGHSHVYWYRQLPEEGLKFMVYLQKENIIDESGMPKERFSAEFPKEGPSILRIQQVVRGDSAAYFCASSSPGEGETQYFGPGTRLLVL.

This clonotype came up a few times. The chain has TRBV29-1 and TRBJ2-5; D gene unclear. V lost 3 bases and J 2 bases, leaving 13 bases between the germline ends. This CDR3 is 14 amino acids long. Germline values: CDR1 SQVTM, CDR2 ANQGSEA. The CDR3 protein is CSVDLGWVQETQYF. The CDR3 DNA reads as TGCAGCGTTGACCTAGGGTGGGTGCAAGAGACCCAGTACTTC.

The rearrangement joins TRBV11-2 to TRBJ2-5; tentatively, D is TRBD1 (5 bases). Trimming cost V 1 base and J 3 bases, with 9 bases left between them. The CDR3 length is 14 residues. CDR1 is SGHAT, CDR2 FQNNGV, per germline. Here the CDR3 DNA reads TGTGCCAGCAGCTTAGCAGGGAACGAAGAGACCCAGTACTTC. This gives the protein CASSLAGNEETQYF.

V is TRBV29-1 and J is TRBJ1-1; maybe TRBD1 (6 bases). This CDR3 spans 13 amino acids. With 8 bases removed from V and 3 bases from J, the gap between germline ends came to 16 bases. CDR1 and CDR2 from the germline V gene are SQVTM and ANQGSEA. The CDR3 protein is CSTIAQGYTEAFF. The CDR3 nucleotides read TGCAGCACAATAGCCCAGGGGTACACTGAAGCTTTCTTT.

J is TRBJ2-2 and V is TRBV11-2; the D gene is possibly TRBD2 (5 bases). V lost 0 bases and J 4 bases, leaving 6 bases between the germline ends. The germline V gene has CDR1 SGHAT and CDR2 FQNNGV. The CDR3 loop spans 14 amino acids. CDR3 DNA sequence: TGTGCCAGCAGCTTAGAGAGGGTCACCGGGGAGCTGTTTTTT. Its translation: CASSLERVTGELFF.

In this sample, this clonotype turned up a few times. V is TRBV7-2 and J is TRBJ1-1, with 8 nucleotides matching TRBD1. J was trimmed by 4 bases and V by 2 bases; bases with no gene match: 6. The CDR3 extends over 15 amino acids. Germline values: CDR1 SGHTA, CDR2 FQGNSA. CDR3: CASSLSYRGTTEAFF. CDR3 sequence (DNA): TGTGCCAGCAGCTTATCTTACAGGGGGACCACTGAAGCTTTCTTT.

The sample holds many counts of this clonotype. V and J are TRBV7-8 and TRBJ2-3; TRBD2 matches at 14 bases. Germline V gene data show CDR1 as SGHVS and CDR2 as FQNEAQ. This CDR3 is 14 amino acids long. Unmatched junction bases numbered 5, after V lost 1 base and J lost 14 bases. The CDR3 region is CASSLGLAGGPGYF. The CDR3 nucleotides read TGTGCCAGCAGCTTAGGACTAGCGGGGGGGCCGGGGTATTTT.

Ten or more counts support this clonotype. This rearrangement joins TRBV27 to TRBJ2-7; D tentatively reads TRBD1 or TRBD2 (7 bases each). V lost 6 bases to trimming and J lost 3 bases, with 15 bases between them. This CDR3 comprises 14 residues. Germline V gene data show CDR1 as MNHEY and CDR2 as SMNVEV (reference sequence). The CDR3 spells CASSLRGGFYEQYF. CDR3 nucleotides: TGTGCCAGCAGCCTCAGGGGGGGATTCTACGAGCAGTACTTC.

This clonotype was seen more than once but under ten times. The chain joins TRBV5-1 to TRBJ2-1; TRBD2 aligns across 7 bases. From germline, CDR1 is SGHRS and CDR2 YFSETQ. J gave up 4 bases and V 0 bases, and 7 bases lay outside the gene matches. This CDR3 contains 16 residues. CDR3 protein: CASSLGGAGEYNEQFF. The CDR3 bases are TGCGCCAGCAGCTTGGGTGGTGCGGGAGAGTACAATGAGCAGTTCTTC.

This clonotype was recorded only once. J is TRBJ1-3 and V is TRBV5-5; tentative D call: TRBD1 (5 bases). V was pared by 4 bases and J by 1 base, with 9 bases between. CDR3 length equals 14 residues. Germline CDR1 is SGHKS and CDR2 is YYEKEE (reference sequence). In nucleotides, the CDR3 is TGTGCCAGCAGCCCCGGACAATCTGGAAACACCATATATTTT. This encodes CASSPGQSGNTIYF.

There are a few counts of this clonotype. This rearrangement joins TRBV12-3 or TRBV12-4 to TRBJ2-7, with D possibly being TRBD1 (5 bases). Trimming took 5 bases from V and 7 from J, leaving 12 bases between them. The CDR3 extends over 12 amino acids. CDR3 in DNA: TGTGCCAGCAGTCCCCAGGGCCTGGAGCAGTACTTC. Protein product: CASSPQGLEQYF.